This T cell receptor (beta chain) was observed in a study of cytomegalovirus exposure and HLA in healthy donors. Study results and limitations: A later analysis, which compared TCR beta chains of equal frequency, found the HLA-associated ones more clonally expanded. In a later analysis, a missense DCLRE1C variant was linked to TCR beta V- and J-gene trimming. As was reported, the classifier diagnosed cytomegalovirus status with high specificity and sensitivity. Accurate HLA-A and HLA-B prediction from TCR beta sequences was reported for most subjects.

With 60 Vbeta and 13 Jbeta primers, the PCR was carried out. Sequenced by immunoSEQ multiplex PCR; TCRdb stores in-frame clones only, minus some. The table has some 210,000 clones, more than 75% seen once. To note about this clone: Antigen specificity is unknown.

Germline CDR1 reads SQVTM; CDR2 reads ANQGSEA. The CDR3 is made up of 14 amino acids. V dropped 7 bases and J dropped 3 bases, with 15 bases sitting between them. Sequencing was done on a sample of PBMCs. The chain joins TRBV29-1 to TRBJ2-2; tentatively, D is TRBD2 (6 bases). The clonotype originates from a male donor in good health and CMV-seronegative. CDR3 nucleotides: TGCAGCGCTGCAAGCGGGCGCTACACCGGGGAGCTGTTTTTT. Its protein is CSAASGRYTGELFF.